This T cell receptor (beta chain) stems from a study of T-cell memory formation after mild COVID-19. On the study more broadly: Most TCR clusters belonged to a single donor. Broader study findings: The authors did not confirm SARS-CoV-2 specificity of second-wave clones peaking day 37. Researchers report contracting CD4+ clones mostly in CM and EM, with CD8+ clones in EMRA.

This clonotype came up many times. Antigen: not known. One entry per CDR3 protein, called by TCRdb with MiXCR from the 5' RACE reads. The sample holds some 320,000 distinct CDR3 sequences, around 15% seen once. This CDR3 region has 14 residues. CDR1 and CDR2 (germline): SGHAT, FQNNGV. V was cut by 6 bases and J by 1 base, with 11 bases left in between. The chain is built from TRBV11-2 and TRBJ2-3, with D uncertain. This sequence originates from a man aged 18-30 years who had mild COVID-19 (a few samples of this study predate the infection). Cell type and time point are not known. The sample taken for sequencing was PBMCs or a T cell subset sorted from them (not recorded which). The CDR3 DNA is TGTGCCAGCAGAGTAGGTGAGGGCACAGATACGCAGTATTTT. Translated, it gives CASRVGEGTDTQYF.